These 8 T cell receptor beta chains were all obtained from the same sample, sequenced in a study of immune cell composition in non-small cell lung cancer. TCRdb's copy holds only in-frame clones and misses some; the assay was immunoSEQ multiplex PCR. This table holds around 4,400 clones, about 84% found once. Sequencing used lung tumor tissue. All receptors derive from a human donor with non-small cell lung cancer.

The genes are TRBV5-1 and TRBJ2-1; the match to TRBD2 covers 14 bases. Germline V gene sequence: CDR1 SGHRS, CDR2 YFSETQ. The J segment lost 0 bases and the V segment lost 7 bases, leaving 3 bases of the junction unmatched. The CDR3 runs 16 residues. CDR3 region: CASVGLAGGSYNEQFF. DNA of the CDR3: TGCGCCAGCGTCGGACTAGCGGGGGGCTCCTACAATGAGCAGTTCTTC.

This chain connects TRBV4-2 to TRBJ2-7; tentatively, D is TRBD2 (7 bases). CDR3 size: 14 residues. Germline CDR1 and CDR2: LGHNA and YNFKEQ. V was trimmed by 2 bases and J by 3 bases, leaving 11 bases between them. CDR3 nucleotide sequence: TGTGCCAGCAGCCAAAAAGGGGGGGGCTACGAGCAGTACTTC. Its translation: CASSQKGGGYEQYF.

This chain joins TRBV6-1 and TRBJ2-7, with 8 bases lining up with TRBD1. The V gene's germline CDR1 is MNHNS and CDR2 SASEGT. V lost 5 bases to trimming and J lost 3 bases; unmatched junction nucleotides: 3. CDR3 length: 13 residues. The chain's CDR3 is CASSHGQGYEQYF. The CDR3 DNA sequence: TGTGCCAGCAGTCACGGACAGGGCTACGAGCAGTACTTC.

The CDR3 reads CASSLDRPPAGGYTF. The CDR3 DNA is TGCGCCAGCAGCTTGGATCGCCCCCCTGCGGGCGGCTACACCTTC. The chain recombines TRBV5-1 with TRBJ1-2, with D uncertain. The V and J ends lost 0 bases and 8 bases respectively, with 17 bases between them. The CDR3 is 15 residues long. Germline assignment: CDR1 SGHRS and CDR2 YFSETQ.

This clone was counted a single time. V gene TRBV5-1 combines with J gene TRBJ2-7; TRBD2 matches 11 bases. The germline gives CDR1 SGHRS, CDR2 YFSETQ. There are 14 residues in the CDR3. The V gene end was trimmed by 4 bases and the J gene end by 0 bases; junction bases not matched to a gene: 0. This CDR3 is CASSTSGSSYEQYF. The CDR3 coding sequence is TGCGCCAGCAGCACTAGCGGGAGCTCCTACGAGCAGTACTTC. Full variable domain (remainder filled in from reference TRBV5-1 and TRBJ2-7): KAGVTQTPRYLIKTRGQQVTLSCSPISGHRSVSWYQQTPGQGLQFLFEYFSETQRNKGNFPGRFSGRQFSNSRSEMNVSTLELGDSALYLCASSTSGSSYEQYFGPGTRLTVT.

The genes are TRBV13 and TRBJ2-1; D possibly corresponds to TRBD2 (6 bases). The germline V and J ends were trimmed by 5 bases and 10 bases, with 9 bases remaining between them. This CDR3 contains 11 residues. From germline, CDR1 is PRHDT and CDR2 FYEKMQ (reference sequence). This CDR3 reads CASSRAGEQFF. CDR3 DNA: TGTGCCAGCAGCCGCGCGGGGGAGCAGTTCTTC.

This chain joins TRBV10-3 and TRBJ1-1, with 9 nucleotides matching TRBD1. The V and J ends lost 4 bases and 5 bases, in that order; junction bases with no gene match: 5. The germline V gene has CDR1 ENHRY and CDR2 SYGVKD. CDR3 length equals 14 residues. The CDR3 sequence is CAISGDRDTTEAFF. The CDR3 coding sequence is TGTGCCATCAGTGGGGACAGGGATACTACTGAAGCTTTCTTT.

Within the sample, this clone is large. The chain carries TRBV5-4 and TRBJ1-4; 8 nucleotides align to TRBD1. The germline gives CDR1 SGHNT, CDR2 YYREEE (reference sequence). The CDR3 totals 14 residues. Unmatched junction bases numbered 7, after V lost 4 bases and J lost 8 bases. CDR3 in amino acids: CASSPGQGREKLFF. For the CDR3, the DNA is TGTGCCAGCAGCCCTGGACAGGGAAGGGAAAAACTGTTTTTT.